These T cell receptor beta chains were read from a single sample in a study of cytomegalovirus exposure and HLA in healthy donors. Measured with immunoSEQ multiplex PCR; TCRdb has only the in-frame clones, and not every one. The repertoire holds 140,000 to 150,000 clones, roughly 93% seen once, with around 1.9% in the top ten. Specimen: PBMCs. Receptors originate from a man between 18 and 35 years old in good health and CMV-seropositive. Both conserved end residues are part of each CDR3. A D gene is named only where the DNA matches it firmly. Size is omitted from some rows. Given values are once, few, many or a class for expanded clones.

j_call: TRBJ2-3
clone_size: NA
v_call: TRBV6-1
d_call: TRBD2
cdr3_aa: CASSELVAGTDTQYF
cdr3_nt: TGTGCCAGCAGTGAACTGGTAGCGGGTACAGATACGCAGTATTTT

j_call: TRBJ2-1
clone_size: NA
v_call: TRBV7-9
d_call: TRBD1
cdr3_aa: CASSFMGQENEQFF
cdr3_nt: TGTGCCAGCAGCTTCATGGGACAGGAAAATGAGCAGTTCTTC

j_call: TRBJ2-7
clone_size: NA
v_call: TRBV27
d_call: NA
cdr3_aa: CASRVGLNYEQYF
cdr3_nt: TGTGCCAGCAGGGTAGGACTTAACTACGAGCAGTACTTC

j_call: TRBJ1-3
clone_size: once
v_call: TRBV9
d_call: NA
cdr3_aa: CASSVEGVSGNTIYF
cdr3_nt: TGTGCCAGCAGCGTAGAAGGAGTCTCTGGAAACACCATATATTTT

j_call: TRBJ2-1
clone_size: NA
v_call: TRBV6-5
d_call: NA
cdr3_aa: CASRSLSGPYNEQFF
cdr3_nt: TGTGCCAGCAGGTCTCTGAGCGGACCCTACAATGAGCAGTTCTTC

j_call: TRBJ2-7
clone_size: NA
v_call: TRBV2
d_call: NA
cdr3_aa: CASSLTYEQYF
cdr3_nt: TGTGCCAGCAGCCTAACCTACGAGCAGTACTTC

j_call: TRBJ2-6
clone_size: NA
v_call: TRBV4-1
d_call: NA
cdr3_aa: CASSQDGPLGLSGANVLTF
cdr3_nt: TGCGCCAGCAGCCAAGATGGGCCCCTGGGGCTCTCTGGGGCCAACGTCCTGACTTTC

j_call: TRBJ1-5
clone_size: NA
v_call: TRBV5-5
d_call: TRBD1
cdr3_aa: CASSAGQGPYQPQHF
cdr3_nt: TGTGCCAGCAGCGCGGGACAGGGGCCCTATCAGCCCCAGCATTTT

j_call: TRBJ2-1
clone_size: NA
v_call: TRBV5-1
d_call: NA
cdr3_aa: CASSLEGHHSYNEQFF
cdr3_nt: TGCGCCAGCAGCTTGGAGGGACACCACTCCTACAATGAGCAGTTCTTC

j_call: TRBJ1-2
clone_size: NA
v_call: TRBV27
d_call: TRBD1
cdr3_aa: CASSSSTGGSYGYTF
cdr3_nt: TGTGCCAGCAGTTCCTCGACAGGGGGCAGCTATGGCTACACCTTC

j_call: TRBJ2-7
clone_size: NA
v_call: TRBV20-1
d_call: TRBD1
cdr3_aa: CSGQGTYEQYF
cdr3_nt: TGCAGTGGACAGGGTACGTACGAGCAGTACTTC